This T cell receptor (beta chain) was captured in a study of blood T cells in healthy people across ages. The use of a sample-barcoded 5' primer and a J-beta primer mix characterized a second PCR of about 6 to 12 cycles. MiXCR, run by TCRdb on the 5' RACE reads, gives a single entry per CDR3 protein. Among some 1.4 million distinct CDR3 sequences, 42% were seen once, and the ten largest hold roughly 7.9%. This clonotype showed up just a few times. Material: blood. This receptor was taken from a woman younger than 30 in good health.

The CDR3 bases are TGTGCCAGCAGCTTAGTATCCGTAGGGACAGCCTACAATGAGCAGTTCTTC. It is translated as CASSLVSVGTAYNEQFF. The chain uses TRBV7-2 and TRBJ2-1; 7 bases fit TRBD1. V trimming: 1 base; J trimming: 2 bases; junction bases outside the gene matches: 8. This CDR3 spans 17 amino acids. Germline-derived CDR1 and CDR2 are SGHTA and FQGNSA.